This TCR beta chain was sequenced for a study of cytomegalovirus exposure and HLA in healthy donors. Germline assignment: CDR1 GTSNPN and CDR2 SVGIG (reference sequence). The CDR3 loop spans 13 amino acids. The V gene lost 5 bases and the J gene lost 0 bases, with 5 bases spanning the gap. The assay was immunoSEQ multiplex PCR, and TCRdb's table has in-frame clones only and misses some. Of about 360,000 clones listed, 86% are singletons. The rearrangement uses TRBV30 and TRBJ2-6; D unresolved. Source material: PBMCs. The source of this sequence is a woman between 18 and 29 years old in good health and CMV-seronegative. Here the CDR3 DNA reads TGTGCCTGGTCCAACTCTGGGGCCAACGTCCTGACTTTC. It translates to CAWSNSGANVLTF.